A selection of T cell receptor beta chains follows, all from one sample in a study of blood T cell repertoires in COVID-19. Some clones are missing from TCRdb's copy, which holds only in-frame ones; the method was immunoSEQ multiplex PCR. This sample yields 250,000 to 300,000 clones, of which almost 90% are seen a single time; 10% to 12% belongs to the top ten. The sequenced material came from peripheral blood. These receptors originate from a woman aged 25 to 45 with COVID-19, enrolled during active disease. CDR3s include the opening cysteine and the closing phenylalanine or tryptophan. The order of the fields is V gene, D gene, J gene, clone size, CDR3 DNA, CDR3 protein. A D gene is named only where the DNA matches it firmly. Size tells how often a clone was seen (once, few, many) or the class of an expanded clone, and some rows leave it out.

v_call: TRBV2; d_call: NA; j_call: TRBJ1-6; clone_size: NA; cdr3_nt: TGTGCCACCATCCCGGGACTGCGAGATTCACCCCTCCACTTT; cdr3_aa: CATIPGLRDSPLHF
v_call: TRBV28; d_call: NA; j_call: TRBJ2-4; clone_size: NA; cdr3_nt: TGTGCCAGCAGCCCTCCCGGGGGACTAGCCAAAAACATTCAGTACTTC; cdr3_aa: CASSPPGGLAKNIQYF
v_call: TRBV29-1; d_call: NA; j_call: TRBJ2-5; clone_size: NA; cdr3_nt: TGCAGCGTTCGTAGCGGAGCGCAAGAGACCCAGTACTTC; cdr3_aa: CSVRSGAQETQYF
v_call: TRBV4-1; d_call: NA; j_call: TRBJ1-5; clone_size: NA; cdr3_nt: TGCGCCAGCAGCCAAGCTCCGTCGGTGGGGCAAACTCAGCCCCAGCATTTT; cdr3_aa: CASSQAPSVGQTQPQHF
v_call: TRBV19; d_call: NA; j_call: TRBJ2-5; clone_size: NA; cdr3_nt: TGTGCCAGTAAGGTTCGCGGCGGAACAGAGACCCAGTACTTC; cdr3_aa: CASKVRGGTETQYF
v_call: TRBV7-9; d_call: NA; j_call: TRBJ1-3; clone_size: NA; cdr3_nt: TGTGCCAGCAGCCCCTATTTTTCGGTCAACTCTGGAAACACCATATATTTT; cdr3_aa: CASSPYFSVNSGNTIYF
v_call: TRBV3-1/TRBV3-2; d_call: NA; j_call: TRBJ1-6; clone_size: NA; cdr3_nt: TGTGCCAGCAGCCACGGGATCTCCTATAATTCACCCCTCCACTTT; cdr3_aa: CASSHGISYNSPLHF
v_call: TRBV11-2; d_call: NA; j_call: TRBJ2-5; clone_size: few; cdr3_nt: TGTGCCAGCAGCTTAGGAACTCAACCACAAGAGACCCAGTACTTC; cdr3_aa: CASSLGTQPQETQYF
v_call: TRBV5-1; d_call: TRBD2; j_call: TRBJ2-7; clone_size: once; cdr3_nt: TGCGCCAGCAGCTTTAGCGGGAGCTCCTACGAGCAGTACTTC; cdr3_aa: CASSFSGSSYEQYF
v_call: TRBV4-1; d_call: TRBD2; j_call: TRBJ2-5; clone_size: NA; cdr3_nt: TGCGCCAGCAGCCAAGATCTGGGACTAGCGGGAGTCGGGGAGACCCAGTACTTC; cdr3_aa: CASSQDLGLAGVGETQYF
v_call: TRBV29-1; d_call: TRBD1; j_call: TRBJ1-2; clone_size: NA; cdr3_nt: TGCAGCGTTGAAGGGGGACAGCTAGTTGGCTACACCTTC; cdr3_aa: CSVEGGQLVGYTF
v_call: TRBV27; d_call: NA; j_call: TRBJ1-5; clone_size: NA; cdr3_nt: TGTGCCAGCAGGCCCAGAAGCGGAGATCAGCCCCAGCATTTT; cdr3_aa: CASRPRSGDQPQHF
v_call: TRBV5-4; d_call: NA; j_call: TRBJ2-5; clone_size: NA; cdr3_nt: TGTGCCAGCAGCTTGGGGACTAAACCCCTGTCCCAGTACTTC; cdr3_aa: CASSLGTKPLSQYF
v_call: TRBV10-3; d_call: NA; j_call: TRBJ1-6; clone_size: NA; cdr3_nt: TGTGCCATCAGTGAGCTAAGCTCCTATAATTCACCCCTCCACTTT; cdr3_aa: CAISELSSYNSPLHF